This TCR beta chain comes out of a study of identical twins. V was cut by 2 bases and J by 5 bases, with 9 bases left in between. Per the germline V gene, CDR1 is MNHEY and CDR2 is SVGAGI. The CDR3 consists of 13 residues. One entry per CDR3 protein results from TCRdb running MiXCR on the 5' RACE reads. The table has approximately 500,000 distinct CDR3 sequences, 20% to 25% seen once. These records were also assigned to another study, of T cells expressing NK-cell markers.

Sequenced: CD4+ T cells sorted from blood. The TCR was taken from a young woman in good health. The chain recombines TRBV6-5 with TRBJ2-5; no clear D. CDR3 in amino acids: CASSYPGVETQYF. CDR3 nucleotide sequence: TGTGCCAGCAGTTACCCCGGAGTTGAGACCCAGTACTTC.